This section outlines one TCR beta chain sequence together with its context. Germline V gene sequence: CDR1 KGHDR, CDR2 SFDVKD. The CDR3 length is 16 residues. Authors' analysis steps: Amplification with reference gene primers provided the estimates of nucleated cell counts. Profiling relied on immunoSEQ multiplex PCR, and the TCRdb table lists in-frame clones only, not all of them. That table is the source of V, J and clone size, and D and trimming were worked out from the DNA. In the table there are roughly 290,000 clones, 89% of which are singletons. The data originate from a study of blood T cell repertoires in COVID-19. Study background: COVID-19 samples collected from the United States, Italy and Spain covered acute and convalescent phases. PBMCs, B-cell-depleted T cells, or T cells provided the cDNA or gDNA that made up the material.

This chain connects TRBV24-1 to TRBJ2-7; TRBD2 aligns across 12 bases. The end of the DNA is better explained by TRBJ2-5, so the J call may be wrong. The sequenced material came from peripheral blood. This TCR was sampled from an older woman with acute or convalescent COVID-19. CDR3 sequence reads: CATSVLLAGGQETQYF. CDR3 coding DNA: TGTGCCACCAGTGTTTTACTAGCGGGGGGCCAGGAGACCCAGTACTTC.